This is a list of T cell receptor beta chains from one sample in a study of CD8+CD57+ T cells in acquired aplastic anemia. A single record per CDR3 protein comes from TCRdb applying MiXCR to the reads. The sample yields about 240,000 distinct CDR3 sequences, 40% to 50% seen once. Specimen: sorted CD4+, CD8+, or CD8+CD57+ T cells (not recorded which) from PBMCs. The receptors were sampled from a human donor with aplastic anemia. CDR3s include the opening cysteine and the closing phenylalanine or tryptophan. The order of the fields is CDR3 length, V gene, D gene, clone size, J gene, CDR3 DNA, CDR3 protein. A D gene is named only where the DNA matches it firmly. Clone size is not always given. Where it is, it says once, few, many or a class for expanded clones.

cdr3_length: 15
v_call: TRBV10-1
d_call: -
clone_size: many
j_call: TRBJ2-1
cdr3_nt: TGCGCCAGCAGTGAAGCCGGGCCATCCTACAATGAGCAGTTCTTC
cdr3_aa: CASSEAGPSYNEQFF

cdr3_length: 16
v_call: TRBV20-1
d_call: TRBD1
clone_size: once
j_call: TRBJ2-7
cdr3_nt: TGCAATGCTAGAGGCTCGACAGGGGGGGAGAGGTACGAGCAGTACTTC
cdr3_aa: CNARGSTGGERYEQYF

cdr3_length: 15
v_call: TRBV3-1
d_call: -
clone_size: -
j_call: TRBJ1-4
cdr3_nt: TGTGCCAGCAGCCAAGAGGCAGTACCTAATGAAAAACTGTTTTTT
cdr3_aa: CASSQEAVPNEKLFF

cdr3_length: 14
v_call: TRBV14
d_call: -
clone_size: -
j_call: TRBJ1-2
cdr3_nt: TGTGCCAGCAGCCAAGTTCGTCCTAACTATGGCTACACCTTC
cdr3_aa: CASSQVRPNYGYTF

cdr3_length: 14
v_call: TRBV7-9
d_call: -
clone_size: -
j_call: TRBJ2-5
cdr3_nt: TGTGCCAGCAGTGTACGGGCGAACCAAGAGACCCAGTACTTC
cdr3_aa: CASSVRANQETQYF

cdr3_length: 15
v_call: TRBV5-1
d_call: -
clone_size: -
j_call: TRBJ2-3
cdr3_nt: TGCGCCAGCAGCTTGGGCCAGCAGTGGAAAGATACGCAGTATTTT
cdr3_aa: CASSLGQQWKDTQYF

cdr3_length: 16
v_call: TRBV9
d_call: TRBD1
clone_size: many
j_call: TRBJ1-2
cdr3_nt: TGTGCCAGCAGCAACCGGGACAGGGGGAGTAGCGATGGCTACACCTTC
cdr3_aa: CASSNRDRGSSDGYTF

cdr3_length: 14
v_call: TRBV14
d_call: TRBD1
clone_size: -
j_call: TRBJ1-2
cdr3_nt: TGTGCCAGCAGCCACGGACAGGGCAGGGATGGCTACACCTTC
cdr3_aa: CASSHGQGRDGYTF

cdr3_length: 12
v_call: TRBV2
d_call: TRBD1
clone_size: many
j_call: TRBJ2-1
cdr3_nt: TGTGCCAGGAAGGGGGCATACAATGAGCAGTTCTTC
cdr3_aa: CARKGAYNEQFF

cdr3_length: 11
v_call: TRBV5-1
d_call: -
clone_size: -
j_call: TRBJ2-7
cdr3_nt: TGCGCCAGCAGCTTGGTAGGCGAGCGGTACTTC
cdr3_aa: CASSLVGERYF

cdr3_length: 16
v_call: TRBV10-3
d_call: TRBD2
clone_size: -
j_call: TRBJ2-6
cdr3_nt: TGTGCCATCAGTGAGCGGGAGGGATCTGGGGCCAACGTCCTGACTTTC
cdr3_aa: CAISEREGSGANVLTF

cdr3_length: 16
v_call: TRBV7-2
d_call: -
clone_size: -
j_call: TRBJ1-6
cdr3_nt: TGTGCCAGCAGCCGAGGTAACGCAGAGAGGGGTTCACCCCTCCACTTT
cdr3_aa: CASSRGNAERGSPLHF

cdr3_length: 12
v_call: TRBV14
d_call: -
clone_size: many
j_call: TRBJ2-7
cdr3_nt: TGTGCCAGCAGCCAAGATCTGCGCGAGCAGTACTTC
cdr3_aa: CASSQDLREQYF

cdr3_length: 14
v_call: TRBV7-6
d_call: -
clone_size: once
j_call: TRBJ1-4
cdr3_nt: TGTGCCAGCAGTCAAGGACGGGACCAGGGAAAACTGTTTTTT
cdr3_aa: CASSQGRDQGKLFF

cdr3_length: 15
v_call: TRBV30
d_call: -
clone_size: -
j_call: TRBJ2-1
cdr3_nt: TGTGCCTGGAGTGTACTTCTTGGGTCCTCCTACGAGCAGTTCTTC
cdr3_aa: CAWSVLLGSSYEQFF

cdr3_length: 15
v_call: TRBV5-4
d_call: TRBD2
clone_size: -
j_call: TRBJ2-2
cdr3_nt: TGTGCCAGCAGCGCCTTAGCGGGAGGGGGCGGGGAGCTGTTTTTT
cdr3_aa: CASSALAGGGGELFF

cdr3_length: 13
v_call: TRBV10-3
d_call: -
clone_size: many
j_call: TRBJ1-2
cdr3_nt: TGTGCCATCGGTGCCGGGGCCGACTATGGCTACACCTTC
cdr3_aa: CAIGAGADYGYTF

cdr3_length: 12
v_call: TRBV7-9
d_call: -
clone_size: -
j_call: TRBJ1-1
cdr3_nt: TGTGCCAGCAGCACTTCAAGCACTGAAGCTTTCTTT
cdr3_aa: CASSTSSTEAFF

cdr3_length: 12
v_call: TRBV2
d_call: -
clone_size: -
j_call: TRBJ1-2
cdr3_nt: TGTGCCAGCAGGGGAACAGGGTATGGCTACGCCTTC
cdr3_aa: CASRGTGYGYAF

cdr3_length: 14
v_call: TRBV5-1
d_call: TRBD1
clone_size: -
j_call: TRBJ1-1
cdr3_nt: TGCGCCAGCAGTCGGGACAGGGGCGACACTGAAGCTTTCTTT
cdr3_aa: CASSRDRGDTEAFF

cdr3_length: 15
v_call: TRBV9
d_call: TRBD1
clone_size: many
j_call: TRBJ1-3
cdr3_nt: TGTGCCAGCAGTGGGACAGGGGCAACTGGAAACACCATATATTTT
cdr3_aa: CASSGTGATGNTIYF

cdr3_length: 18
v_call: TRBV2
d_call: -
clone_size: many
j_call: TRBJ2-1
cdr3_nt: TGTGCCAGCAGTGAAGCGGGATGGTCCAGGTTCATTAACAATGAGCAGTTCTTC
cdr3_aa: CASSEAGWSRFINNEQFF

cdr3_length: 12
v_call: TRBV7-9
d_call: -
clone_size: once
j_call: TRBJ1-2
cdr3_nt: TGTGCCAGCAGTTCGACGGTCTGGGGCTACACCTTC
cdr3_aa: CASSSTVWGYTF

cdr3_length: 17
v_call: TRBV14
d_call: TRBD2
clone_size: -
j_call: TRBJ2-5
cdr3_nt: TGTGCCAGCAGCCAAGGACTAGCGGGGAGGTACCAAGAGACCCAGTACTTC
cdr3_aa: CASSQGLAGRYQETQYF

cdr3_length: 12
v_call: TRBV29-1
d_call: -
clone_size: few
j_call: TRBJ2-1
cdr3_nt: TGCAGCGTTGAGGTAGCATACAATGAGCAGTTCTTC
cdr3_aa: CSVEVAYNEQFF

cdr3_length: 14
v_call: TRBV12-3/TRBV12-4
d_call: -
clone_size: few
j_call: TRBJ2-7
cdr3_nt: TGTGCCAACAGCCAAGACTTTAAAATAAACGAGCAGTACTTC
cdr3_aa: CANSQDFKINEQYF

cdr3_length: 13
v_call: TRBV5-1
d_call: -
clone_size: -
j_call: TRBJ1-2
cdr3_nt: TGTGCCGGCACCGTCGGGCGCAGCTATGGCTACACCTTC
cdr3_aa: CAGTVGRSYGYTF

cdr3_length: 15
v_call: TRBV10-1
d_call: TRBD2
clone_size: many
j_call: TRBJ2-3
cdr3_nt: TGCGCCAGCAGTGGTGGTAGCGGGAGGCGTGATACGCAGTATTTT
cdr3_aa: CASSGGSGRRDTQYF

cdr3_length: 13
v_call: TRBV20-1
d_call: -
clone_size: once
j_call: TRBJ2-1
cdr3_nt: TGCAGTGCTCCAGGGAACTTCTACAATGAGCAGTTCTTC
cdr3_aa: CSAPGNFYNEQFF

cdr3_length: 14
v_call: TRBV12-3/TRBV12-4
d_call: TRBD1
clone_size: many
j_call: TRBJ1-2
cdr3_nt: TGTGCCAGCAGTTTAGAGGCAGGGGGTTTTGGCTACACCTTC
cdr3_aa: CASSLEAGGFGYTF

cdr3_length: 16
v_call: TRBV7-2
d_call: TRBD2
clone_size: -
j_call: TRBJ2-7
cdr3_nt: TGTGCCAGCAGCTTATATGCTAGCGGGGGGCCCTACGAGCAGTACTTC
cdr3_aa: CASSLYASGGPYEQYF